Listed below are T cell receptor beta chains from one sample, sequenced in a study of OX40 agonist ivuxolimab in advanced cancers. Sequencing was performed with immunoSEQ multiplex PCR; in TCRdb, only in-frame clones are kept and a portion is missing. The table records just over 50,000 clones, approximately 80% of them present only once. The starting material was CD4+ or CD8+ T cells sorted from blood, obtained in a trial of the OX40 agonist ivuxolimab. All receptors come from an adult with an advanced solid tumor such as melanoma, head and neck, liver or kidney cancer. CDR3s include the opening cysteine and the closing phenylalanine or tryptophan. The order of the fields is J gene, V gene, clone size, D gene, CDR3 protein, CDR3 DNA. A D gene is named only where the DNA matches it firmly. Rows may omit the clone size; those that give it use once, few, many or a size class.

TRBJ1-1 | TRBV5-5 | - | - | CASSKEVSLYLNTEAFF | TGTGCCAGCAGCAAGGAGGTCTCGTTATACCTTAACACTGAAGCTTTCTTT
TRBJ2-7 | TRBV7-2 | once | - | CASSPFRLGHEQYF | TGTGCCAGCAGCCCCTTTCGTTTGGGCCACGAGCAGTACTTC
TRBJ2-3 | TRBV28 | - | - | CASRSLAAADTQYF | TGTGCCAGCAGGTCCTTAGCAGCCGCAGATACGCAGTATTTT
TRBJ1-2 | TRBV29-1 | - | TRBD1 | CSVDPGQVWGYGYTF | TGCAGCGTTGATCCGGGACAGGTTTGGGGCTATGGCTACACCTTC
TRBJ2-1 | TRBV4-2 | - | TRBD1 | CASSRRDRGRNNEQFF | TGTGCCAGCAGCCGCCGGGACAGGGGGAGGAACAATGAGCAGTTCTTC
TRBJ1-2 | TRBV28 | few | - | CASSFRSPYGYTF | TGTGCCAGCAGTTTTCGGAGCCCTTATGGCTACACCTTC
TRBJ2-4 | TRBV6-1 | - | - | CASRRSGDIQYF | TGTGCCAGCAGGAGGAGTGGTGACATTCAGTACTTC
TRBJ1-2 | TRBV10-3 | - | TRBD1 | CAIRGQVDGYTF | TGTGCCATCAGGGGACAGGTGGATGGCTACACCTTC
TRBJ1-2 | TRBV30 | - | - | CAWSVQLESGYGYTF | TGTGCCTGGAGTGTACAGCTGGAATCGGGGTATGGCTACACCTTC
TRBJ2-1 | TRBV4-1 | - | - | CASSQDGFGFTYNEQFF | TGCGCCAGCAGCCAAGATGGATTCGGGTTTACCTACAATGAGCAGTTCTTC
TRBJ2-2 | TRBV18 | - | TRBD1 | CASSPPNGAGGTGELFF | TGTGCCAGCTCACCACCGAATGGAGCAGGGGGCACCGGGGAGCTGTTTTTT
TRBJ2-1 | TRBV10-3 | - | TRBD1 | CAIKGQVTNEQFF | TGTGCCATCAAGGGACAGGTAACCAATGAGCAGTTCTTC
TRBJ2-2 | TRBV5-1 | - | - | CASSLFRDTYTGELFF | TGCGCCAGCAGCTTGTTTCGGGACACATACACCGGGGAGCTGTTTTTT
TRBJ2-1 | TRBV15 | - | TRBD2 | CATSRLAGAYNEQFF | TGTGCCACCAGCAGATTAGCGGGAGCCTACAATGAGCAGTTCTTC
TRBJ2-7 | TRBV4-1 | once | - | CASSRSTSGEQYF | TGCGCCAGCAGCCGGAGTACCTCGGGGGAGCAGTACTTC
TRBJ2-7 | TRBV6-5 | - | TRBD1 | CASSYFLGQGVHEQYF | TGTGCCAGCAGTTACTTTTTGGGACAGGGAGTCCACGAGCAGTACTTC
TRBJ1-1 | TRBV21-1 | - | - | CASSKGSSSNAFF | TGTGCCAGCAGCAAAGGGAGCAGTTCAAACGCTTTCTTT
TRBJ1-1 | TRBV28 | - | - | CASSFGGGYTEAFF | TGTGCCAGCAGTTTTGGGGGGGGATACACTGAAGCTTTCTTT
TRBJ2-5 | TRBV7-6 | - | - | CASSLSGQVQETQYF | TGTGCCAGCAGCTTAAGCGGGCAAGTTCAAGAGACCCAGTACTTC
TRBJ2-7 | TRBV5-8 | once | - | CASSFNWGTYEQYF | TGTGCCAGCAGCTTCAATTGGGGAACCTACGAGCAGTACTTC
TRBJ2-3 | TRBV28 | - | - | CASRETDLGDTQYF | TGTGCCAGCAGGGAGACAGACCTCGGGGATACGCAGTATTTT
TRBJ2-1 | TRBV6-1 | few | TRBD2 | CASSVSGNYNEQFF | TGTGCCAGCAGTGTTAGCGGGAACTACAATGAGCAGTTCTTC
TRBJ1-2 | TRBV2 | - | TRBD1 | CASRRQGTSDGYTF | TGTGCCAGCAGAAGACAGGGGACCTCCGACGGCTACACCTTC
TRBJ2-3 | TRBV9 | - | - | CASRNGGGDTQYF | TGTGCCAGCAGGAACGGGGGAGGAGATACGCAGTATTTT
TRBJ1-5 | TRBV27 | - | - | CASREHPNTYSNQPQHF | TGTGCCAGCAGAGAACACCCGAACACTTATAGCAATCAGCCCCAGCATTTT
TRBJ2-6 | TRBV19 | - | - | CASSIRVGANVLTF | TGTGCCAGTAGTATAAGGGTTGGGGCCAACGTCCTGACTTTC
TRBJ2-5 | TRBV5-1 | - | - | CASSLVLQETQYF | TGCGCCAGCAGCTTGGTACTCCAAGAGACCCAGTACTTC